Presented here are 18 T cell receptor beta chains from one specimen sequenced in a study of tissue T cells after allogeneic stem cell transplantation. Profiled with immunoSEQ multiplex PCR; TCRdb holds only in-frame clones, not every one. The sample has 20,000 to 30,000 clones; 91% are singletons. The material sequenced was blood, taken before transplantation. The receptors were gathered from a male donor aged 60 or older who later had graft-versus-host disease after an allogeneic stem cell transplant.

The chain carries TRBV6-4 and TRBJ1-5; 9 bases match TRBD1. This CDR3 contains 15 residues. Germline assignment: CDR1 MRHNA and CDR2 SNTAGT. V lost 6 bases, J lost 2 bases, and 5 bases stayed unmatched. The CDR3 is CASSEGQGGNQPQHF. The CDR3 DNA is TGTGCCAGCAGCGAGGGACAGGGAGGCAATCAGCCCCAGCATTTT.

About this clone itself: At the DNA level, this CDR3 is encoded by other sequences in the same sample as well. The gene calls are TRBV6-2 or TRBV6-3 and TRBJ1-5; no reliable D call. The CDR3 covers 15 residues. With 2 bases removed from V and 2 bases from J, the gap between germline ends came to 10 bases. In germline, CDR1 is MNHEY, CDR2 SVGEGT. The CDR3: CASSYGRIGNQPQHF. In DNA form, the CDR3 reads TGTGCCAGCAGTTACGGGCGGATAGGCAATCAGCCCCAGCATTTT.

J is TRBJ2-1 and V is TRBV7-9, with 8 bases identical to TRBD2. V lost 2 bases and J lost 8; bases outside the gene matches: 14. Looked up from germline, CDR1 is SEHNR and CDR2 is FQNEAQ (reference sequence). The length of the CDR3 is 17 residues. The DNA for the CDR3 is TGTGCCAGCAGCTTAAGAACTAGCGGAGGGACGGGGCATGAGCAGTTCTTC. Translation: CASSLRTSGGTGHEQFF.

The chain carries TRBV6-5 and TRBJ2-7; the D is unclear. Trimming stripped 7 bases from V and 3 bases from J, with 7 bases between. Germline-derived CDR1 and CDR2 are MNHEY and SVGAGI. The CDR3 sequence is 11 residues long. In DNA form, the CDR3 reads TGTGCCAGCACTTCGGTCTACGAGCAGTACTTC. This codes for CASTSVYEQYF.

The chain employs TRBV5-1 and TRBJ1-4, with 9 bases aligning to TRBD1. Germline CDR1 is SGHRS and CDR2 is YFSETQ. The V gene end was trimmed by 2 bases and the J gene end by 7 bases; junction bases not matched to a gene: 3. CDR3 size: 14 residues. This chain's CDR3 is CASSFDRGVEKLFF. The CDR3 DNA reads TGCGCCAGCAGCTTCGACAGGGGGGTTGAAAAACTGTTTTTT.

The V and J genes are TRBV4-1 and TRBJ2-4, with D possibly TRBD2 on 6 matching bases. This CDR3 has 15 residues. Germline lookup yields CDR1 MGHRA and CDR2 YSYEKL. V gave up 4 bases and J gave up 3 bases, with 13 bases separating them. The chain's CDR3 is CASSPTSSGKNIQYF. CDR3 DNA sequence: TGCGCCAGCAGCCCCACTAGCAGCGGCAAAAACATTCAGTACTTC.

The V gene is TRBV19, the J gene TRBJ2-5; TRBD2 agrees at 10 bases. The germline V gene has CDR1 LNHDA and CDR2 SQIVND (reference sequence). V shed 3 bases, J shed 2 bases, and the junction held 9 bases outside the gene matches. The CDR3 sequence is 17 residues long. CDR3 region: CASSIIRAGGRQETQYF. CDR3 nucleotides: TGTGCCAGTAGTATTATCCGAGCGGGAGGGCGGCAAGAGACCCAGTACTTC. The variable domain in full, with the rest retrieved from reference TRBV19 and TRBJ2-5, is DGGITQSPKYLFRKEGQNVTLSCEQNLNHDAMYWYRQDPGQGLRLIYYSQIVNDFQKGDIAEGYSVSREKKESFPLTVTSAQKNPTAFYLCASSIIRAGGRQETQYFGPGTRLLVL.

The genes are TRBV3-1 (or the pseudogene TRBV3-2) and TRBJ1-4; D uncertain. CDR1 LGHDT and CDR2 YNNKEL come from the germline V gene (reference sequence). This CDR3 comprises 14 residues. V was trimmed by 3 bases and J by 3 bases, leaving 8 bases between them. The CDR3 bases are TGTGCCAGCAGCCAGTGGGTGGCTAATGAAAAACTGTTTTTT. Its translation is CASSQWVANEKLFF.

The gene calls are TRBV5-4 and TRBJ2-1, with TRBD2 matching over 11 bases. CDR1 is SGHNT and CDR2 is YYREEE in the germline V gene (reference sequence). The V and J ends lost 0 bases and 6 bases, in that order; junction bases with no gene match: 5. This CDR3 has 16 amino acids. The CDR3 sequence: CASSLASGGIPNEQFF. For the CDR3, the DNA is TGTGCCAGCAGCTTGGCTAGCGGGGGGATCCCCAATGAGCAGTTCTTC.

This rearrangement joins TRBV14 to TRBJ2-6; 9 bases agree with TRBD1. The V gene's germline CDR1 is SGHDN and CDR2 FVKESK. V lost 3 bases, J lost 0 bases, and 6 bases stayed unmatched. The CDR3 extends over 18 amino acids. CDR3: CASSHRDRAISGANVLTF. The DNA of the CDR3 is TGTGCCAGCAGCCACCGGGACAGGGCAATCTCTGGGGCCAACGTCCTGACTTTC.

The rearrangement joins TRBV6-1 to TRBJ2-1; D is unresolved. The germline V gene has CDR1 MNHNS and CDR2 SASEGT. Deletions cut 1 base from V and 4 bases from J, with 20 bases between. The CDR3 has 18 amino acids. The CDR3 DNA sequence: TGTGCCAGCAGTGAAGACCTCCCGGGCTACCCGGGTTACAATGAGCAGTTCTTC. Encoded protein: CASSEDLPGYPGYNEQFF.

This clone is a singleton in its sample. The rearrangement uses TRBV2 and TRBJ2-7; D gene uncertain. Germline CDR1 is SNHLY and CDR2 is FYNNEI. V shed 4 bases and J shed 3 bases, with 10 bases lying between them. This CDR3 has 13 amino acids. The CDR3 loop reads CASSASPNYEQYF. The CDR3 DNA follows: TGTGCCAGCAGTGCTTCTCCTAACTACGAGCAGTACTTC.

This clone was counted once. The chain couples TRBV5-1 to TRBJ2-4; 8 bases agree with TRBD1. Germline lookup yields CDR1 SGHRS and CDR2 YFSETQ. With 4 bases clipped from V and 5 bases from J, the junction kept 8 bases outside the gene matches. CDR3 size: 15 residues. The CDR3 here is CASSVGQGGQNIQYF. For the CDR3, the DNA is TGCGCCAGCAGCGTAGGACAGGGTGGGCAAAACATTCAGTACTTC.

The chain joins TRBV5-4 to TRBJ1-6, with D perhaps TRBD1 (5 bases). V was trimmed by 5 bases and J by 9 bases, leaving 12 bases between them. Germline CDR1 SGHNT, CDR2 YYREEE (reference sequence). The length of the CDR3 is 13 residues. The CDR3 DNA is TGTGCCAGCAGGACGCCGGGGACTTCACCCCTCCACTTT. It yields the protein CASRTPGTSPLHF.

This clone was picked up one time. J is TRBJ1-4 and V is TRBV7-9; D perhaps matches TRBD1 (5 bases). CDR3 length equals 16 residues. Germline assignment: CDR1 SEHNR and CDR2 FQNEAQ (reference sequence). Trimming took 3 bases from V and 7 from J, leaving 18 bases between them. The CDR3 DNA follows: TGTGCCAGCAGCTTGGCCCGGACACCGGAATCTGAAAAACTGTTTTTT. It specifies CASSLARTPESEKLFF. Filled out from reference TRBV7-9 and TRBJ1-4, the complete variable domain reads DTGVSQNPRHKITKRGQNVTFRCDPISEHNRLYWYRQTLGQGPEFLTYFQNEAQLEKSRLLSDRFSAERPKGSFSTLEIQRTEQGDSAMYLCASSLARTPESEKLFFGSGTQLSVL.

The chain joins TRBV10-2 to TRBJ1-5, with D unresolved. Per the germline V gene, CDR1 is WSHSY and CDR2 is SAAADI. The germline V and J ends were trimmed by 3 bases and 3 bases, with 18 bases remaining between them. This CDR3 region has 17 residues. The CDR3 protein is CASSESFGVVSNQPQHF. The CDR3 DNA follows: TGCGCCAGCAGTGAAAGTTTTGGGGTTGTATCCAATCAGCCCCAGCATTTT.

This chain links TRBV7-2 with TRBJ1-6, with D perhaps matching TRBD1 (6 bases). The CDR3 consists of 14 residues. The germline V gene has CDR1 SGHTA and CDR2 FQGNSA. The V gene lost 2 bases and the J gene lost 5 bases, with 7 bases spanning the gap. The CDR3 here is CASSLWTDNSPLHF. The CDR3 nucleotides read TGTGCCAGCAGCTTATGGACAGATAATTCACCCCTCCACTTT.

This clone was found a few times. The chain couples TRBV6-5 to TRBJ1-1, with D maybe TRBD1 (5 bases). This CDR3 has 13 amino acids. V lost 7 bases and J lost 4, with 13 bases in between. The V gene's germline CDR1 is MNHEY and CDR2 SVGAGI. The CDR3 DNA is TGTGCCAGCACGAGGGGATGGGGCACTGAAGCTTTCTTT. It encodes CASTRGWGTEAFF.